This entry lists 19 T cell receptor beta chains sequenced from one sample in a study of shared clonotypes between healthy human individuals. CD45RO-negative, CCR7-selected cells formed the naive CD8 fraction, which excluded terminally differentiated effector memory CD45RA+ cells. Clones were sequenced by immunoSEQ multiplex PCR, and TCRdb holds only the in-frame ones, with some missing. The profile shows about 2 million clones, about 95% of them singletons. The sequencing sample was made of naive CD8+ T cells sorted from blood. The receptors originated from a man aged 18 to 29 in good health.

To note about this clone: Other DNA sequences in the same sample also yield this CDR3. This chain uses TRBV7-9 with TRBJ2-7, with 11 bases matching TRBD1. V trimming: 3 bases; J trimming: 2 bases; junction bases outside the gene matches: 0. The CDR3 loop spans 14 amino acids. CDR1 is SEHNR, CDR2 FQNEAQ, per germline (reference sequence). The CDR3 loop is CASSLGQGAYEQYF. CDR3 bases: TGTGCCAGCAGCTTGGGACAGGGGGCCTACGAGCAGTACTTC.

The chain employs TRBV7-9 and TRBJ1-5, with D possibly TRBD1 on 6 matching bases. Deletions cut 5 bases from V and 3 bases from J, with 8 bases between. Germline V gene data show CDR1 as SEHNR and CDR2 as FQNEAQ (reference sequence). This CDR3 is 13 amino acids long. The CDR3, as DNA: TGTGCCAGCAGCCGACAGGCCAATCAGCCCCAGCATTTT. Translation gives CASSRQANQPQHF.

As regards this clone: This same CDR3 is encoded by further DNA sequences in the sample. This chain links TRBV11-2 with TRBJ2-7, with D possibly matching TRBD2 (6 bases). With 3 bases removed from V and 1 base from J, the gap between germline ends came to 7 bases. The CDR3 runs to 13 residues. The germline V gene encodes CDR1 SGHAT and CDR2 FQNNGV. DNA for the CDR3: TGTGCCAGCAGCTTGGAGGGGTCCTACGAGCAGTACTTC. As protein: CASSLEGSYEQYF.

About this clone itself: Within the sample, other DNA sequences also encode this same CDR3. The gene calls are TRBV6-6 and TRBJ1-1; D is unresolved. This CDR3 has 12 amino acids. V was clipped by 0 bases and J by 6 bases, with 5 bases between them. Germline V gives CDR1 MNHNY, CDR2 SVGAGI (reference sequence). CDR3 sequence (DNA): TGTGCCAGCAGTTACTCGGGCGCTGAAGCTTTCTTT. Its translation is CASSYSGAEAFF.

The rearrangement joins TRBV5-6 to TRBJ1-1; D remains ambiguous. V shed 0 bases and J shed 4 bases, with 13 bases lying between them. Germline CDR1 SGHDT, CDR2 YYEEEE. This CDR3 has 15 amino acids. The CDR3 loop reads CASSLDAGEVTEAFF. CDR3 nucleotides: TGTGCCAGCAGCTTGGATGCTGGGGAGGTCACTGAAGCTTTCTTT.

This clone was seen once. This sequence joins TRBV7-8 and TRBJ1-5; D remains ambiguous. V shed 2 bases and J shed 7 bases, with 18 bases lying between them. The CDR3 runs 16 residues. CDR1 and CDR2 from the germline V gene are SGHVS and FQNEAQ. CDR3: CASSLLGSPLAQPQHF. CDR3 sequence (DNA): TGTGCCAGCAGCTTATTAGGGTCACCCCTGGCCCAGCCCCAGCATTTT.

The rearrangement uses TRBV6-5 and TRBJ1-2; D is uncertain. The CDR3 length is 15 residues. Trimming pared 6 bases from V and 6 bases from J, leaving 20 bases between. Germline CDR1 is MNHEY and CDR2 is SVGAGI. CDR3 sequence: CASSVTRVALNGYTF. The CDR3 DNA reads as TGTGCCAGCAGCGTCACGAGGGTCGCTCTTAATGGCTACACCTTC.

The genes are TRBV5-6 and TRBJ2-1; D might be TRBD2 (5 bases). The CDR3 contains 14 residues. Germline V gene data show CDR1 as SGHDT and CDR2 as YYEEEE. V shed 3 bases and J shed 6 bases, with 13 bases lying between them. The CDR3 protein is CASSSEEDANEQFF. For the CDR3, the DNA is TGTGCCAGCAGCTCTGAGGAGGACGCCAATGAGCAGTTCTTC.

This clone was seen just once. The chain employs TRBV5-1 and TRBJ2-5; D may be TRBD2 (5 bases). CDR1 and CDR2 from the germline V gene are SGHRS and YFSETQ. Trimming removed 4 bases from V and 1 base from J, with 14 bases in between. The CDR3 sequence is 15 residues long. The CDR3 spells CASSPDSPLQETQYF. The CDR3 coding sequence is TGCGCCAGCAGCCCGGACTCGCCTCTCCAAGAGACCCAGTACTTC.

The genes are TRBV4-1 and TRBJ2-7; 7 nucleotides match TRBD2. Germline V lookup: CDR1 MGHRA, CDR2 YSYEKL. Losses at the gene ends were 1 base for V and 0 bases for J; bases not matched to a gene: 6. This CDR3 comprises 16 residues. CDR3 in DNA: TGCGCCAGCAGCCAAGGAACCGGGACTATCTCCTACGAGCAGTACTTC. Protein sequence: CASSQGTGTISYEQYF.

This chain links TRBV5-5 with TRBJ1-4, with D possibly TRBD1 on 5 matching bases. Germline V lookup: CDR1 SGHKS, CDR2 YYEKEE (reference sequence). CDR3 length: 15 amino acids. V gave up 4 bases and J gave up 0 bases, with 10 bases separating them. CDR3 bases: TGTGCCAGCAGCCCAGACAGCACAACTAATGAAAAACTGTTTTTT. Translated: CASSPDSTTNEKLFF.

The DNA of the CDR3 is TGCAGCGTTTTAGGACTTATGGCTGAAGCTTTCTTT. It codes for CSVLGLMAEAFF. The J gene is TRBJ1-1, the V gene TRBV29-1, with no clear D. CDR1 is SQVTM and CDR2 is ANQGSEA in the germline V gene. The V end lost 5 bases, the J end lost 6 bases, and 13 bases lay between the germline ends. The CDR3 is 12 residues long.

The chain employs TRBV10-3 and TRBJ2-7; perhaps TRBD1 as D (5 bases). This CDR3 spans 15 amino acids. Trimming pared 0 bases from V and 2 bases from J, leaving 11 bases between. The germline V gene encodes CDR1 ENHRY and CDR2 SYGVKD. The CDR3 bases are TGTGCCATCAGTGAGTCCGTTGGGGCTCCCTACGAGCAGTACTTC. Its protein is CAISESVGAPYEQYF.

The V call is TRBV6-1, the J call TRBJ2-7; TRBD2 is a possible D gene (5 bases). Germline V lookup: CDR1 MNHNS, CDR2 SASEGT. V lost 0 bases, J lost 2 bases, and 11 bases lay in between. This CDR3 is built from 15 residues. For the CDR3, the DNA is TGTGCCAGCAGTGAAGCTAGAGGGTTTGCCTACGAGCAGTACTTC. Protein product: CASSEARGFAYEQYF.

CDR3 bases: TGCGCCAGCAGCCTCCGGGACAGGGAGATGGAGACCCAGTACTTC. This encodes CASSLRDREMETQYF. This chain uses TRBV4-3 with TRBJ2-5, with 9 bases that match TRBD1. There are 15 residues in the CDR3. V lost 4 bases, J lost 5 bases, and 8 bases stayed unmatched. Germline assignment: CDR1 LGHNA and CDR2 YSLEER.

The gene calls are TRBV7-9 and TRBJ2-7; 12 nucleotides line up with TRBD2. Germline-derived CDR1 and CDR2 are SEHNR and FQNEAQ (reference sequence). The CDR3 is 15 residues long. The V and J ends lost 5 bases and 0 bases, in that order; junction bases with no gene match: 2. CDR3 residues: CASSETSGGSYEQYF. The CDR3 coding sequence is TGTGCCAGCAGCGAGACTAGCGGGGGCTCCTACGAGCAGTACTTC.

The gene calls are TRBV2 and TRBJ2-7; D might be TRBD1 (6 bases). CDR3 length equals 16 residues. V lost 3 bases, J lost 0 bases, and 15 bases lay in between. Germline assignment: CDR1 SNHLY and CDR2 FYNNEI. The CDR3 coding sequence is TGTGCCAGCAGTGAGGGGGCGCCTAGATTCTCCTACGAGCAGTACTTC. Encoded protein: CASSEGAPRFSYEQYF.

This chain connects TRBV4-1 to TRBJ2-7, with TRBD1 matching over 7 bases. The CDR3 length is 16 residues. The germline CDR1 and CDR2 sequences are MGHRA and YSYEKL. After removal of 1 base from V and 0 bases from J, the junction contained 6 bases not matched to a gene. CDR3 sequence reads: CASSQGTGVSSYEQYF. The CDR3 DNA follows: TGCGCCAGCAGCCAAGGGACAGGAGTCAGCTCCTACGAGCAGTACTTC.

J is TRBJ2-7 and V is TRBV7-6, with TRBD1 identical over 12 bases. Germline V CDR1 and CDR2: SGHVS, FNYEAQ. The V and J ends lost 5 bases and 6 bases, in that order; junction bases with no gene match: 8. This CDR3 comprises 15 residues. The CDR3: CASSPGQGAPGEQYF. The DNA for the CDR3 is TGTGCCAGCAGCCCGGGACAGGGGGCACCGGGCGAGCAGTACTTC. The full variable domain, rest sourced from reference TRBV7-6 and TRBJ2-7, is GAGVSQSPRYKVTKRGQDVALRCDPISGHVSLYWYRQALGQGPEFLTYFNYEAQQDKSGLPNDRFSAERPEGSISTLTIQRTEQRDSAMYRCASSPGQGAPGEQYFGPGTRLTVT.